The clone carrying this TCR beta chain was seen only a few times. Germline assignment: CDR1 SGHTA and CDR2 FQGTGA. V lost 1 base to trimming and J lost 7 bases, with 11 bases between them. This CDR3 has 13 amino acids. Time point indicated: persistent/refractory GD, antithyroid drugs over 5 years with positive TRAb. Isolated PBMC RNA provided the starting material for the TCR library. Around 8.2 milliliters of peripheral blood were drawn into EDTA tubes. Libraries of TCR beta came from iRepertoire HTBI primers plus Arm-PCR of CDR3 regions. TCRdb analysed the multiplex PCR reads with MiXCR anew, one entry per CDR3 protein. The sample carries 400,000 to 500,000 distinct CDR3 sequences, less than 25% recorded once. This record comes from a study of regulatory T cells in long-lasting Graves disease.

The receptor was derived from a female donor with Graves disease. The gene calls are TRBV7-3 and TRBJ2-7; D remains ambiguous. The material sequenced was peripheral blood mononuclear cells (PBMCs), taken when the disease was refractory, from a patient treated with antithyroid drugs. The CDR3 protein is CASSLSLGSEQYF. The CDR3 DNA reads as TGTGCCAGCAGCTTAAGTCTAGGTTCGGAGCAGTACTTC.